What follows are 31 T cell receptor beta chains derived from one specimen sequenced in a study of CD8 T cells in Susac syndrome. Reverse transcription used roughly 0.45 to 1 ug RNA and random hexamers. A single record per CDR3 protein comes from TCRdb applying MiXCR to the immunoSEQ multiplex PCR reads. The data contain about 150,000 distinct CDR3 sequences, around 95% of them seen just once; the ten biggest clones take up around 0.12%. The sample comprised CD4+ T cells from PBMCs. These receptors were taken from a human donor with Susac syndrome.

This clonotype has just a few counts. The chain links TRBV4-2 to TRBJ1-6; D is unclear. The CDR3 spans 14 residues. Between the trimmed V and J ends, which lost 2 bases and 9 bases, there was a span of 11 bases. CDR1 and CDR2 from the germline V gene are LGHNA and YNFKEQ. CDR3 DNA sequence: TGTGCCAGCAGCCAATTTTCTGTAGGTTCACCCCTCCACTTT. Translated: CASSQFSVGSPLHF.

This chain links TRBV20-1 with TRBJ1-1, with TRBD1 matching over 9 bases. Trimming took 3 bases from V and 5 from J; bases not matched to a gene: 7. This CDR3 is built from 14 residues. Per the germline V gene, CDR1 is DFQATT and CDR2 is SNEGSKA (reference sequence). This chain's CDR3 is CSASPRTGETEAFF. In DNA, the CDR3 is TGCAGTGCTAGCCCCCGGACAGGGGAGACTGAAGCTTTCTTT.

The CDR3 protein is CASSPTGENIQYF. DNA of the CDR3: TGTGCCAGCAGCCCTACAGGGGAAAACATTCAGTACTTC. The rearrangement uses TRBV7-9 and TRBJ2-4; TRBD1 matches at 7 bases. In germline, CDR1 is SEHNR, CDR2 FQNEAQ (reference sequence). V was clipped by 5 bases and J by 5 bases; unmatched bases: 3. The CDR3 runs 13 residues.

The chain has TRBV6-1 and TRBJ1-5; 11 bases map to TRBD1. CDR1 is MNHNS, CDR2 SASEGT, per germline. This CDR3 contains 16 residues. Unmatched junction bases numbered 4, after V lost 5 bases and J lost 1 base. CDR3 coding DNA: TGTGCCAGCAGTACGCGGACAGGGGGCAGCAATCAGCCCCAGCATTTT. Residues: CASSTRTGGSNQPQHF.

This chain uses TRBV27 with TRBJ2-1; 7 bases align to TRBD2. Germline loops: CDR1 MNHEY, CDR2 SMNVEV (reference sequence). The CDR3 runs 16 residues. Losses at the gene ends were 7 bases for V and 3 bases for J; bases not matched to a gene: 12. CDR3 amino acids: CASKLIAGEDYNEQFF. Here the CDR3 DNA reads TGTGCCAGCAAGCTGATCGCGGGAGAGGACTACAATGAGCAGTTCTTC.

The J gene is TRBJ1-6, the V gene TRBV20-1; the D is unclear. CDR3 size: 13 residues. Germline CDR1 and CDR2: DFQATT and SNEGSKA (reference sequence). CDR3 region: CSSRVGSNSPLHF. The DNA of the CDR3 is TGCAGCTCGAGGGTGGGGAGCAATTCACCCCTCCACTTT.

V usage is TRBV27 and J usage is TRBJ2-1, with 8 bases lining up with TRBD2. With V trimmed by 7 bases and J by 2 bases, 13 bases remained unmatched. Germline V gives CDR1 MNHEY, CDR2 SMNVEV (reference sequence). The CDR3 consists of 17 residues. The CDR3 reads CASKSPLAGRAYNEQFF. Written as DNA, the CDR3 is TGTGCCAGCAAATCTCCTTTAGCGGGGCGGGCCTACAATGAGCAGTTCTTC.

The rearrangement uses TRBV29-1 and TRBJ2-5, with 8 bases identical to TRBD2. J gave up 4 bases and V 7 bases, and 8 bases lay outside the gene matches. This CDR3 contains 13 residues. CDR1 is SQVTM and CDR2 is ANQGSEA in the germline V gene. Written as DNA, the CDR3 is TGCAGCGCCGCGGGGGGAGGGGGAGAGACCCAGTACTTC. Protein product: CSAAGGGGETQYF.

The chain is built from TRBV23-1 and TRBJ1-5; TRBD1 agrees at 8 bases. TRBV23-1 counts as an open reading frame of uncertain function. This CDR3 comprises 15 residues. J gave up 4 bases and V 2 bases, and 4 bases lay outside the gene matches. The DNA for the CDR3 is TGCGCCAGCAGTCAACCGGGACAGGCTAATCAGCCCCAGCATTTT. Protein sequence: CASSQPGQANQPQHF.

The V and J genes are TRBV30 and TRBJ1-5; TRBD1 is a possible D gene (6 bases). The CDR3 runs 12 residues. Germline-derived CDR1 and CDR2 are GTSNPN and SVGIG (reference sequence). The ends were cut back, 1 base at V and 9 bases at J, with 10 bases in the middle. CDR3 sequence: CAWSGTEGPQHF. CDR3 coding DNA: TGTGCCTGGAGTGGGACAGAAGGGCCCCAGCATTTT.

This clonotype was found once. The junction and the germline gene differ at one end; a read error may be behind it. V gene TRBV15 combines with J gene TRBJ1-4, with D perhaps matching TRBD1 (6 bases). Germline V gives CDR1 LNHNV, CDR2 YYDKDF (reference sequence). The CDR3 is 12 amino acids. Here the CDR3 DNA reads TGTGCCACCAGCAGAGATCAGGGGAGGTTCGTTTTT. Residues: CATSRDQGRFVF.

This clonotype was observed once. The J gene is TRBJ1-5, the V gene TRBV9; D call uncertain. CDR3 length: 14 amino acids. V was trimmed by 0 bases and J by 4 bases, leaving 8 bases between them. Germline CDR1 reads SGDLS; CDR2 reads YYNGEE. CDR3 sequence (DNA): TGTGCCAGCAGCGTAGAAGGAGAAAATCAGCCCCAGCATTTT. This codes for CASSVEGENQPQHF.

The V call is TRBV27, the J call TRBJ2-5, with D perhaps matching TRBD1 (6 bases). CDR1 is MNHEY and CDR2 is SMNVEV in the germline V gene (reference sequence). V lost 0 bases to trimming and J lost 2 bases, with 10 bases between them. CDR3 length: 15 amino acids. CDR3 loop: CASSLSGHGQETQYF. CDR3 nucleotide sequence: TGTGCCAGCAGTTTATCGGGACACGGACAAGAGACCCAGTACTTC.

V usage is TRBV19 and J usage is TRBJ1-1; TRBD1 might be the D (5 bases). The CDR3 spans 13 residues. Per germline, CDR1 LNHDA and CDR2 SQIVND (reference sequence). V lost 5 bases and J 5 bases, leaving 12 bases between the germline ends. The CDR3 spells CASSGDRFTEAFF. CDR3 sequence (DNA): TGTGCCAGTAGTGGGGACCGATTTACTGAAGCTTTCTTT.

V and J are TRBV7-9 and TRBJ1-1; tentatively, D is TRBD1 (5 bases). The CDR3 has 13 residues. The V and J ends lost 7 bases and 3 bases respectively, with 12 bases between them. Germline CDR1 and CDR2: SEHNR and FQNEAQ (reference sequence). DNA for the CDR3: TGTGCCAGCAATCTCAGGGAGTACACTGAAGCTTTCTTT. Encoded protein: CASNLREYTEAFF. The full variable domain, rest sourced from reference TRBV7-9 and TRBJ1-1, is DTGVSQNPRHKITKRGQNVTFRCDPISEHNRLYWYRQTLGQGPEFLTYFQNEAQLEKSRLLSDRFSAERPKGSFSTLEIQRTEQGDSAMYLCASNLREYTEAFFGQGTRLTVV.

This chain connects TRBV27 to TRBJ2-1; 8 positions match TRBD2. Germline V gives CDR1 MNHEY, CDR2 SMNVEV (reference sequence). V lost 1 base to trimming and J lost 8 bases; unmatched junction nucleotides: 7. The CDR3 sequence is 15 residues long. CDR3 amino acids: CASSLFTGGVDEQFF. The DNA for the CDR3 is TGTGCCAGCAGTTTATTTACGGGAGGGGTCGATGAGCAGTTCTTC.

This clonotype has only one observation. The chain carries TRBV4-2 and TRBJ2-3, with TRBD2 identical over 9 bases. The V and J ends lost 5 bases and 4 bases, in that order; junction bases with no gene match: 4. The length of the CDR3 is 14 residues. CDR1 LGHNA and CDR2 YNFKEQ come from the germline V gene. The CDR3 DNA sequence: TGTGCCAGCAGCTTGATAGCGGGGGCAGATACGCAGTATTTT. It codes for CASSLIAGADTQYF.

The chain uses TRBV4-3 and TRBJ2-3, with D possibly matching TRBD2 (6 bases). With 2 bases removed from V and 6 bases from J, the gap between germline ends came to 21 bases. There are 17 residues in the CDR3. Germline assignment: CDR1 LGHNA and CDR2 YSLEER. CDR3 nucleotides: TGCGCCAGCAGCCAATCAAGTACCGGGACTCCAGGGGATACGCAGTATTTT. Residues: CASSQSSTGTPGDTQYF.

This chain links TRBV29-1 with TRBJ1-5; no clear D. The V gene's germline CDR1 is SQVTM and CDR2 ANQGSEA. The CDR3 has 11 amino acids. Trimming removed 8 bases from V and 7 bases from J, with 12 bases in between. The CDR3 is CSITPPQPQHF. CDR3 nucleotides: TGCAGCATCACCCCACCCCAGCCCCAGCATTTT.

The chain recombines TRBV5-1 with TRBJ2-1, with TRBD2 matching 9 bases. This CDR3 has 16 amino acids. J was trimmed by 8 bases and V by 0 bases; bases with no gene match: 9. The germline CDR1 and CDR2 sequences are SGHRS and YFSETQ. CDR3 sequence (DNA): TGCGCCAGCAGCTTGGGTTATAGCGGGGGAGCAGATGAGCAGTTCTTC. Its protein is CASSLGYSGGADEQFF.

This clonotype was counted between two and nine times. This rearrangement joins TRBV19 to TRBJ2-2, with unresolved D. V gave up 6 bases and J gave up 6 bases, with 5 bases separating them. Germline values: CDR1 LNHDA, CDR2 SQIVND (reference sequence). The CDR3 has 11 residues. CDR3 region: CASRASGELFF. CDR3 coding DNA: TGTGCCAGTAGGGCATCCGGGGAGCTGTTTTTT.

The chain employs TRBV5-4 and TRBJ2-3; no firm D call. The ends were cut back, 5 bases at V and 1 base at J, with 14 bases in the middle. This CDR3 region has 15 residues. CDR1 is SGHNT, CDR2 YYREEE, per germline (reference sequence). CDR3 protein: CASSRAGRGTDTQYF. CDR3 bases: TGTGCCAGCAGTCGCGCAGGTCGAGGCACAGATACGCAGTATTTT.

The chain combines TRBV12-3 or TRBV12-4 with TRBJ1-5, with a possible D match to TRBD1 (6 bases). With 6 bases removed from V and 0 bases from J, the gap between germline ends came to 6 bases. The CDR3 is made up of 13 amino acids. This chain's CDR3 is CASRQGSNQPQHF. The CDR3 region has the DNA TGTGCCAGCAGACAGGGTAGCAATCAGCCCCAGCATTTT.

The chain recombines TRBV29-1 with TRBJ2-7; weak D call: TRBD1 (6 bases). Germline V gene lookup returns CDR1 SQVTM and CDR2 ANQGSEA. CDR3 length: 11 residues. The germline V and J ends were trimmed by 4 bases and 2 bases, with 6 bases remaining between them. The CDR3 spells CSVAGAYEQYF. The CDR3 region has the DNA TGCAGCGTTGCAGGGGCCTACGAGCAGTACTTC.

The chain links TRBV6-1 to TRBJ2-1; D may match TRBD1 or TRBD2 (5 bases each). Between the trimmed V and J ends, which lost 3 bases and 2 bases, there was a span of 17 bases. The germline V gene has CDR1 MNHNS and CDR2 SASEGT. The CDR3 loop spans 17 amino acids. In DNA form, the CDR3 reads TGTGCCAGCAGTGATCTTTTTGGGACCTCACCCTACAATGAGCAGTTCTTC. The encoded protein is CASSDLFGTSPYNEQFF.

This clonotype was recorded once. The chain carries TRBV7-8 and TRBJ2-7; 7 bases are shared with TRBD1. Germline V gene lookup returns CDR1 SGHVS and CDR2 FQNEAQ. This CDR3 comprises 13 residues. The J segment lost 5 bases and the V segment lost 7 bases, leaving 8 bases of the junction unmatched. The CDR3 loop reads CASNKRTGDEQYF. The CDR3 DNA reads as TGTGCCAGCAACAAAAGAACAGGGGACGAGCAGTACTTC.

The V gene is TRBV9, the J gene TRBJ2-1; D gene uncertain. Germline CDR1 and CDR2: SGDLS and YYNGEE. The CDR3 spans 12 residues. The V end was cut by 0 bases, the J end by 10 bases, with 8 bases between. The CDR3 DNA is TGTGCCAGCAGCGTAGAGCTCGGCGAGCAGTTCTTC. Its protein is CASSVELGEQFF.

The CDR3, as DNA: TGTGCCAGCAGTTTGGGGCTAGACAGGGGCCTGAATGAGCAGTTCTTC. This codes for CASSLGLDRGLNEQFF. V and J are TRBV7-8 and TRBJ2-1; 8 bases agree with TRBD1. V was pared by 6 bases and J by 7 bases, with 14 bases of the junction left unmatched. The CDR3 consists of 16 residues. Germline V gene lookup returns CDR1 SGHVS and CDR2 FQNEAQ.

This clonotype was observed a single time. The gene calls are TRBV15 and TRBJ1-1; unclear D gene. The germline CDR1 and CDR2 sequences are LNHNV and YYDKDF (reference sequence). V was shortened by 2 bases and J by 8 bases, with 9 bases between the two germline ends. The CDR3 is made up of 12 amino acids. Here the CDR3 reads CATSRRGWEAFF. CDR3 in DNA: TGTGCCACCAGCAGACGCGGATGGGAAGCTTTCTTT.

This sequence joins TRBV30 and TRBJ2-7; D not certain. This CDR3 is 14 amino acids long. Germline assignment: CDR1 GTSNPN and CDR2 SVGIG (reference sequence). Trimming took 3 bases from V and 6 from J, leaving 18 bases between them. CDR3 coding DNA: TGTGCCTGGAGGCCCGGTACATCTCCTTCCGAGCAGTACTTC. Translation: CAWRPGTSPSEQYF.

J is TRBJ1-5 and V is TRBV12-3 or TRBV12-4; TRBD1 is a possible D gene (6 bases). V lost 5 bases and J 8 bases, leaving 16 bases between the germline ends. The CDR3 is 14 residues long. The DNA for the CDR3 is TGTGCCAGCAGTCCTACAGGGAATGCGGAGCCCCAGCATTTT. It yields the protein CASSPTGNAEPQHF.